This TCR beta chain was identified in a study of CD8 T cells in Susac syndrome. Findings and caveats of the study: That the number of individuals in its TCR sequencing and HLA analysis was relatively small was acknowledged by the study.

There are 14 residues in the CDR3. Trimming stripped 4 bases from V and 3 bases from J, with 13 bases between. CDR1 is DFQATT, CDR2 SNEGSKA, per germline (reference sequence). After extraction with the RNeasy kit, 0.5 to 1 ug of the RNA was reverse transcribed using random hexamers. TCRdb reanalysed the immunoSEQ multiplex PCR reads using MiXCR and keeps one entry per CDR3 protein. The table records approximately 190,000 distinct CDR3 sequences, approximately 93% of them present only once. Note on this clonotype: Its antigen is unknown.

The chain couples TRBV20-1 to TRBJ2-1, with D perhaps being TRBD1 or TRBD2 (7 bases each). The source material was CD4+ T cells from PBMCs. The TCR originated in a human donor in good health. The CDR3, as DNA: TGCAGTGCTAAGGGAGGGGGCAGCTACAATGAGCAGTTCTTC. Translation gives CSAKGGGSYNEQFF.